The source of this TCR beta chain is a study of blood T cell repertoires in COVID-19. About the study: Spain, Italy and the United States supplied samples that represented acute and convalescent COVID-19. T cells, B-cell-depleted T cells, or PBMCs provided the cDNA or gDNA that served as material.

J gave up 4 bases and V 5 bases, and 12 bases lay outside the gene matches. Germline CDR1 SSHAT, CDR2 FNYEAQ (reference sequence). The CDR3 is made up of 17 amino acids. While infection was still active, Seattle patients were enrolled and then followed longitudinally. Original analysis: Reference gene primer amplification in the assay estimated nucleated cell counts. TCRdb's table, derived via immunoSEQ multiplex PCR, lists solely in-frame clones and lacks some. That table supplies the V and J calls and clone size; D and trimming were determined from the DNA. This table holds some 300,000 clones, approximately 86% found once.

This chain uses TRBV7-7 with TRBJ2-1, with 9 positions matching TRBD1. The clonotype was recovered from a woman aged 65 to 85 with COVID-19, enrolled during active disease. The sequencing input was peripheral blood. The CDR3 coding sequence is TGTGCCAGCAGCCCCAAAGGGGGACAGGGTTTTTACAATGAGCAGTTCTTC. This encodes CASSPKGGQGFYNEQFF.